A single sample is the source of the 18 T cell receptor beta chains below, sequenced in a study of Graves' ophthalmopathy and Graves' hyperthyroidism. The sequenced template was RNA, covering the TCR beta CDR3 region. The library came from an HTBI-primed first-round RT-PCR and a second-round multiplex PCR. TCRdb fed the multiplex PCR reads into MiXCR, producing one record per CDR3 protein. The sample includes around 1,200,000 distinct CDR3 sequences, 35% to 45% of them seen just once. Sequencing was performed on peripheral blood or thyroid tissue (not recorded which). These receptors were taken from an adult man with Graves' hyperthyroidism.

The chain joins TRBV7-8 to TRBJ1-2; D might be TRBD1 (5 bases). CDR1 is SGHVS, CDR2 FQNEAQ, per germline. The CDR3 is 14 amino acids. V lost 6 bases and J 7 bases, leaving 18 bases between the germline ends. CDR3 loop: CASSSEGSRLGYTF. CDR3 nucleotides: TGTGCCAGCAGTTCAGAGGGGTCGCGACTTGGCTACACCTTC.

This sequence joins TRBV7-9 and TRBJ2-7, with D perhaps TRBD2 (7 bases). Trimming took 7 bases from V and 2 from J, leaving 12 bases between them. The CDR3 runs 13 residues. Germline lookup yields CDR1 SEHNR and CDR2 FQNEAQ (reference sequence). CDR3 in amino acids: CASNSGGTYEQYF. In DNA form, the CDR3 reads TGTGCCAGCAACTCGGGGGGCACCTACGAGCAGTACTTC. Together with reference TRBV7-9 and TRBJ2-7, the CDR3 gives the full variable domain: DTGVSQNPRHKITKRGQNVTFRCDPISEHNRLYWYRQTLGQGPEFLTYFQNEAQLEKSRLLSDRFSAERPKGSFSTLEIQRTEQGDSAMYLCASNSGGTYEQYFGPGTRLTVT.

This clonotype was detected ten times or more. CDR3 protein: CASSPSGPLGQETQYF. CDR3 DNA: TGTGCCAGCAGCCCTAGCGGCCCCTTAGGCCAAGAGACCCAGTACTTC. The gene calls are TRBV7-9 and TRBJ2-5; 7 nucleotides line up with TRBD2. Looked up from germline, CDR1 is SEHNR and CDR2 is FQNEAQ (reference sequence). The CDR3 is 16 residues long. V lost 5 bases to trimming and J lost 1 base; unmatched junction nucleotides: 10.

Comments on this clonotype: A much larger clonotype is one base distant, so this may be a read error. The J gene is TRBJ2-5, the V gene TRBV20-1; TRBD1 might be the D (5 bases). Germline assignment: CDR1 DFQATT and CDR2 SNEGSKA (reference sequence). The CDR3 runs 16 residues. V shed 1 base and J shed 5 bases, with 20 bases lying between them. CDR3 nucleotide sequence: TGCAGTGCTAGAGGCTGGAGCAGGGAAGTTCGGGAGACCCAGTACTTC. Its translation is CSARGWSREVRETQYF.

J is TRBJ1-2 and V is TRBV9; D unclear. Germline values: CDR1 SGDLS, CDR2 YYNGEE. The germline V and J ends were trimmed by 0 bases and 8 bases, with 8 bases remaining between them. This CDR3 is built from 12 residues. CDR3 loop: CASSVDGWGYTF. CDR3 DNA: TGTGCCAGCAGCGTAGACGGTTGGGGCTACACCTTC. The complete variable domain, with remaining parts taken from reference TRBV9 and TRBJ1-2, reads DSGVTQTPKHLITATGQRVTLRCSPRSGDLSVYWYQQSLDQGLQFLIQYYNGEERAKGNILERFSAQQFPDLHSELNLSSLELGDSALYFCASSVDGWGYTFGSGTRLTVV.

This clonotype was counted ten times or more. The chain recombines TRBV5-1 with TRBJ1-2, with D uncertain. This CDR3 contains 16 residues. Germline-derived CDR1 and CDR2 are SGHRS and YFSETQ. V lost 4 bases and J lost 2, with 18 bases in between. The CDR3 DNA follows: TGCGCCAGCAGCCCGGAGGTCACACGAAAGAACTATGGCTACACCTTC. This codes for CASSPEVTRKNYGYTF. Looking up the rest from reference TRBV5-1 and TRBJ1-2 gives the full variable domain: KAGVTQTPRYLIKTRGQQVTLSCSPISGHRSVSWYQQTPGQGLQFLFEYFSETQRNKGNFPGRFSGRQFSNSRSEMNVSTLELGDSALYLCASSPEVTRKNYGYTFGSGTRLTVV.

This CDR3 is CASSWLTSRQETQYF. The CDR3 region has the DNA TGTGCCAGTAGTTGGTTGACTAGCAGACAAGAGACCCAGTACTTC. V is TRBV19 and J is TRBJ2-5; 7 nucleotides match TRBD2. Trimming removed 5 bases from V and 2 bases from J; junction bases left unmatched: 8. The CDR3 covers 15 residues. The germline CDR1 and CDR2 sequences are LNHDA and SQIVND (reference sequence).

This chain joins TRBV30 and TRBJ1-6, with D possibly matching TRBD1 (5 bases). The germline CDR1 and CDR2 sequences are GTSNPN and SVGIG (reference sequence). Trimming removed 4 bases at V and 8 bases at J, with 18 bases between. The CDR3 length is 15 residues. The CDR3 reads CAWTRDASRDSPLHF. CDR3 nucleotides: TGTGCCTGGACCCGGGACGCCTCTCGCGATTCACCCCTCCACTTT.

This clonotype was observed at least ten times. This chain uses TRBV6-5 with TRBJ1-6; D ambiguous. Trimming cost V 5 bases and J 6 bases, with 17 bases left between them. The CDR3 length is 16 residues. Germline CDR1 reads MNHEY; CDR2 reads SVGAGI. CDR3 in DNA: TGTGCCAGCAGTGACCGTCCCGGGGTGGGTAATTCACCCCTCCACTTT. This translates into CASSDRPGVGNSPLHF.

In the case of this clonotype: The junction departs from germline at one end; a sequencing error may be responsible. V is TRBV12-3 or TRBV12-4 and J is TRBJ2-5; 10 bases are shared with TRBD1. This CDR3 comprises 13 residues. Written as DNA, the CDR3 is TGTGCCAGCAAGATCGGACAGGGGGAGACCCGGTACTTC. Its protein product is CASKIGQGETRYF.

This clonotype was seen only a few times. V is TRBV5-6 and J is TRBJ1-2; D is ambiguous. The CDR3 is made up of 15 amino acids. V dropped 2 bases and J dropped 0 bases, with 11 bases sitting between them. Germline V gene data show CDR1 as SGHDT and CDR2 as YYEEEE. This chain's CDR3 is CASSFAGFSNYGYTF. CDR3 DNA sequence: TGTGCCAGCAGCTTCGCGGGATTCTCTAACTATGGCTACACCTTC. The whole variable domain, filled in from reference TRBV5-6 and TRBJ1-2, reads DAGVTQSPTHLIKTRGQQVTLRCSPKSGHDTVSWYQQALGQGPQFIFQYYEEEERQRGNFPDRFSGHQFPNYSSELNVNALLLGDSALYLCASSFAGFSNYGYTFGSGTRLTVV.

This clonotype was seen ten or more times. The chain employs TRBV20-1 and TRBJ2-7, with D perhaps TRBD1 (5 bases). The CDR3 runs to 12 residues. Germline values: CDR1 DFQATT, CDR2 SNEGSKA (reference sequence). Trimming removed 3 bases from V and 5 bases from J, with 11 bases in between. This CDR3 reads CSASGQGNEQYF. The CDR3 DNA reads TGCAGTGCTAGCGGGCAGGGCAACGAGCAGTACTTC.

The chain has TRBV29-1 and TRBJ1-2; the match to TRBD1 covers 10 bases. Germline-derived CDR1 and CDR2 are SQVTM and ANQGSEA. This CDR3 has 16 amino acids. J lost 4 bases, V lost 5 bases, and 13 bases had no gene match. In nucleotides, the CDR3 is TGCAGCGTTTACACCGGGACAGGGGCCGCCACCTATGGCTACACCTTC. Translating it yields CSVYTGTGAATYGYTF.

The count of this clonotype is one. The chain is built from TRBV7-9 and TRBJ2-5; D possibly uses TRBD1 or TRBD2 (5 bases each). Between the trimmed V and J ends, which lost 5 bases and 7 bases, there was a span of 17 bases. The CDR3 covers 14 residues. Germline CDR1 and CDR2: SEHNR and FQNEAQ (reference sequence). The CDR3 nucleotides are TGTGCCAGCAGCGCGACTGGGGCCGGGGCGACCCAGTACTTC. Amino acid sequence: CASSATGAGATQYF.

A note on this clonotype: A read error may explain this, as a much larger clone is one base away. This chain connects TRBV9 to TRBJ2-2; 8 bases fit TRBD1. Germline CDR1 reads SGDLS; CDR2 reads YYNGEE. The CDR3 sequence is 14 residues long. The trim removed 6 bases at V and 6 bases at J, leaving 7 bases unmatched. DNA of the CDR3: TGTGCCAGCACGACAGGGGTAGGGGCCGGGGAGCTGTTTTTT. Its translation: CASTTGVGAGELFF.

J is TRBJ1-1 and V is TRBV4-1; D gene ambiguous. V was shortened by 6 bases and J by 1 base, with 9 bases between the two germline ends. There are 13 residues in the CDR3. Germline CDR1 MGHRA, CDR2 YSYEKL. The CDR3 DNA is TGCGCCAGCAGGACTATCTCGAACACTGAAGCTTTCTTT. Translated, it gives CASRTISNTEAFF.

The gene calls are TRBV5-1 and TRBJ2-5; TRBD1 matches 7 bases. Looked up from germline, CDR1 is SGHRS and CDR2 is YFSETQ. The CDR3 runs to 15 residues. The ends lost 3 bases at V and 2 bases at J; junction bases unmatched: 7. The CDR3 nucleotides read TGCGCCAGCAGCTCCCGGGACAGTCCACAAGAGACCCAGTACTTC. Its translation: CASSSRDSPQETQYF. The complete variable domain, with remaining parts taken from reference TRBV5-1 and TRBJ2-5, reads KAGVTQTPRYLIKTRGQQVTLSCSPISGHRSVSWYQQTPGQGLQFLFEYFSETQRNKGNFPGRFSGRQFSNSRSEMNVSTLELGDSALYLCASSSRDSPQETQYFGPGTRLLVL.

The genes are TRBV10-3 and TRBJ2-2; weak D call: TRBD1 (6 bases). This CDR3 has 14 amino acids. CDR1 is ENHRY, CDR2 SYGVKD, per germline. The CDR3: CAIQGSGNTGELFF. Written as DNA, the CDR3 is TGTGCTATACAGGGCAGTGGAAACACCGGGGAGCTGTTTTTT.